The 31 T cell receptor beta chains presented below share a single source sample, sequenced in a study of cytomegalovirus exposure and HLA in healthy donors. With 60 Vbeta and 13 Jbeta primers, the PCR was carried out. Produced via immunoSEQ multiplex PCR; TCRdb's table is partial and in-frame only. The sample has roughly 140,000 clones, 63% seen once. The sample was PBMCs. All receptors come from a woman aged 55-70 years in good health and CMV-seropositive.

The rearrangement uses TRBV29-1 and TRBJ2-3; 9 bases are a match to TRBD1. In germline, CDR1 is SQVTM, CDR2 ANQGSEA. This CDR3 is built from 16 residues. V was clipped by 6 bases and J by 2 bases; unmatched bases: 12. In DNA, the CDR3 is TGCAGCGTAGGGGGGGTCGGGACAGGGTACACAGATACGCAGTATTTT. This encodes CSVGGVGTGYTDTQYF.

V and J are TRBV6-5 and TRBJ1-5; D unclear. Trimming removed 3 bases at V and 7 bases at J, with 16 bases between. Germline-derived CDR1 and CDR2 are MNHEY and SVGAGI. This CDR3 contains 15 residues. CDR3 DNA sequence: TGTGCCAGCAGTTATGGGTCCCGAGGAGAGCAGCCCCAGCATTTT. As protein: CASSYGSRGEQPQHF.

The chain is built from TRBV19 and TRBJ2-7; TRBD2 matches at 13 bases. Germline trimming cut 2 bases from V and 4 bases from J; bases unmatched to any gene: 14. This CDR3 is built from 19 residues. Germline V lookup: CDR1 LNHDA, CDR2 SQIVND (reference sequence). CDR3 sequence: CASSISYSRLAGGLYEQYF. The CDR3 nucleotides read TGTGCCAGTAGTATATCCTATAGCCGACTAGCGGGAGGATTGTACGAGCAGTACTTC.

This clone has just a few counts. This chain uses TRBV7-2 with TRBJ2-6; no clear D gene. CDR1 and CDR2 from the germline V gene are SGHTA and FQGNSA. Trimming removed 3 bases from V and 3 bases from J, with 3 bases in between. The CDR3 is 13 amino acids. The CDR3, as DNA: TGTGCCAGCAGCTTCTTTGGGGCCAACGTCCTGACTTTC. It specifies CASSFFGANVLTF.

The rearrangement links TRBV2 to TRBJ1-1; D possibly corresponds to TRBD1 (5 bases). The CDR3 consists of 13 residues. In germline, CDR1 is SNHLY, CDR2 FYNNEI. V lost 6 bases, J lost 5 bases, and 13 bases lay in between. CDR3 bases: TGTGCCAGCAGGGGGGAGGTGGTTACTGAAGCTTTCTTT. Translated: CASRGEVVTEAFF.

The chain employs TRBV30 and TRBJ1-2, with no clear D. The CDR3 runs 13 residues. Germline CDR1 is GTSNPN and CDR2 is SVGIG (reference sequence). The V gene lost 0 bases and the J gene lost 8 bases, with 13 bases spanning the gap. For the CDR3, the DNA is TGTGCCTGGAGTGTTGGCTCCTTCATCGGCTACACCTTC. This sequence encodes CAWSVGSFIGYTF.

This chain joins TRBV5-6 and TRBJ1-2, with TRBD1 as a possible D gene (6 bases). The CDR3 is made up of 13 amino acids. Germline CDR1 SGHDT, CDR2 YYEEEE. The V end was cut by 1 base, the J end by 6 bases, with 10 bases between. CDR3 in amino acids: CASSLTGLDGYTF. In nucleotides, the CDR3 is TGTGCCAGCAGCTTGACAGGGTTAGATGGCTACACCTTC.

The V call is TRBV7-8, the J call TRBJ2-3, with a tentative D call TRBD2 (5 bases). Between the trimmed V and J ends, which lost 4 bases and 10 bases, there was a span of 21 bases. The germline CDR1 and CDR2 sequences are SGHVS and FQNEAQ. The CDR3 covers 15 residues. The chain's CDR3 is CASSWQDGITAPQYF. The CDR3, as DNA: TGTGCCAGCAGCTGGCAGGACGGGATAACGGCTCCGCAGTATTTT. Based on the CDR3 plus reference TRBV7-8 and TRBJ2-3, the full variable domain is GAGVSQSPRYKVAKRGQDVALRCDPISGHVSLFWYQQALGQGPEFLTYFQNEAQLDKSGLPSDRFFAERPEGSVSTLKIQRTQQEDSAVYLCASSWQDGITAPQYFGPGTRLTVL.

This sequence joins TRBV18 and TRBJ2-3, with D uncertain. Deletions cut 3 bases from V and 3 bases from J, with 7 bases between. This CDR3 spans 13 amino acids. The V gene's germline CDR1 is KGHSH and CDR2 LQKENI. This CDR3 is CASSPSRTDTQYF. CDR3 DNA sequence: TGTGCCAGCTCACCTTCCCGGACAGATACGCAGTATTTT.

The chain links TRBV5-6 to TRBJ2-1; possibly TRBD2 for D (5 bases). CDR3 size: 15 residues. Germline V gene sequence: CDR1 SGHDT, CDR2 YYEEEE. Trimming took off 0 bases at V and 5 bases at J, with 12 bases between the two ends. The DNA for the CDR3 is TGTGCCAGCAGCTTGGACGGGGAAGGCAACAATGAGCAGTTCTTC. Translating gives CASSLDGEGNNEQFF.

This clone was counted a few times. The chain is built from TRBV9 and TRBJ2-1, with D possibly TRBD2 on 6 matching bases. The germline V gene encodes CDR1 SGDLS and CDR2 YYNGEE. Trimming left V 1 base short and J 4 bases short, with 9 bases between. The CDR3 is made up of 14 amino acids. The CDR3: CASSVPSGYNEQFF. The CDR3 region has the DNA TGTGCCAGCAGCGTACCCAGCGGGTACAATGAGCAGTTCTTC.

The chain joins TRBV9 to TRBJ2-3; no reliable D call. From germline, CDR1 is SGDLS and CDR2 YYNGEE. This CDR3 region has 12 residues. Trimming stripped 4 bases from V and 5 bases from J, with 8 bases between. The CDR3 bases are TGTGCCAGCAGCCCCAGACTAGATACGCAGTATTTT. Its protein product is CASSPRLDTQYF.

V gene TRBV6-6 combines with J gene TRBJ1-1, with 9 bases lining up with TRBD1. Germline values: CDR1 MNHNY, CDR2 SVGAGI (reference sequence). The CDR3 spans 15 residues. V lost 6 bases to trimming and J lost 6 bases; unmatched junction nucleotides: 11. The CDR3 sequence is CASRTSGTGYAEAFF. In DNA, the CDR3 is TGTGCCAGCAGGACTTCCGGGACAGGGTACGCTGAAGCTTTCTTT.

The V call is TRBV28, the J call TRBJ2-7, with 10 bases aligning to TRBD1. V gave up 5 bases and J gave up 8 bases; unmatched junction bases: 9. The V gene's germline CDR1 is MDHEN and CDR2 SYDVKM. The CDR3 covers 14 residues. The DNA of the CDR3 is TGTGCCAGCAGTCCTTGGACAGGGGGGTCGAAGCAGTACTTC. It yields the protein CASSPWTGGSKQYF.

V is TRBV15 and J is TRBJ2-7; 10 bases fit TRBD1. Looked up from germline, CDR1 is LNHNV and CDR2 is YYDKDF (reference sequence). V shed 6 bases and J 4 bases; nucleotides not matched to a gene: 6. The CDR3 consists of 14 residues. CDR3 residues: CATRPGTGVYEQYF. DNA of the CDR3: TGTGCCACCAGGCCCGGGACAGGGGTTTACGAGCAGTACTTC.

V is TRBV5-1 and J is TRBJ2-7, with D unclear. Per germline, CDR1 SGHRS and CDR2 YFSETQ. The CDR3 spans 13 residues. The germline V and J ends were trimmed by 1 base and 0 bases, with 5 bases remaining between them. CDR3 amino acids: CASSLRSSYEQYF. CDR3 bases: TGCGCCAGCAGCTTGCGGTCCTCCTACGAGCAGTACTTC.

The chain has TRBV5-1 and TRBJ2-1; TRBD2 matches 7 bases. The germline CDR1 and CDR2 sequences are SGHRS and YFSETQ. V trimming: 4 bases; J trimming: 9 bases; junction bases outside the gene matches: 7. This CDR3 has 13 residues. CDR3 DNA: TGCGCCAGCAGCCTCACTAGCGAGACTGAGCAGTTCTTC. This sequence encodes CASSLTSETEQFF.

Worth noting for this clone: The sample has other DNA sequences that encode this CDR3 too. This chain connects TRBV11-2 to TRBJ2-3; D gene uncertain. Germline CDR1 reads SGHAT; CDR2 reads FQNNGV. V was clipped by 2 bases and J by 4 bases, with 4 bases between them. This CDR3 spans 12 amino acids. In nucleotides, the CDR3 is TGTGCCAGCAGCTTATTCTCAGATACGCAGTATTTT. It specifies CASSLFSDTQYF.

The chain employs TRBV27 and TRBJ2-7; 8 nucleotides agree with TRBD1. The V and J ends lost 6 bases and 7 bases, in that order; junction bases with no gene match: 11. The germline V gene encodes CDR1 MNHEY and CDR2 SMNVEV (reference sequence). The CDR3 loop spans 14 amino acids. CDR3 DNA sequence: TGTGCCAGCAGGACCACAGGGGGGTCTCGGGAGCAGTACTTC. Translated, it gives CASRTTGGSREQYF.

This clone was seen a few times. CDR3 bases: TGTGCCAGCTCACCGGGAGACCCTCCCTACGAGCAGTACTTC. The encoded protein is CASSPGDPPYEQYF. The chain employs TRBV18 and TRBJ2-7; perhaps TRBD2 as D (5 bases). The V end lost 3 bases, the J end lost 2 bases, and 11 bases lay between the germline ends. Looked up from germline, CDR1 is KGHSH and CDR2 is LQKENI. This CDR3 contains 14 residues. Complete variable domain (other parts from reference TRBV18 and TRBJ2-7): NAGVMQNPRHLVRRRGQEARLRCSPMKGHSHVYWYRQLPEEGLKFMVYLQKENIIDESGMPKERFSAEFPKEGPSILRIQQVVRGDSAAYFCASSPGDPPYEQYFGPGTRLTVT.

The V call is TRBV10-1, the J call TRBJ2-6; TRBD2 might be the D (6 bases). Per germline, CDR1 WNHNN and CDR2 SYGVQD (reference sequence). V lost 3 bases and J lost 0, with 6 bases in between. This CDR3 contains 15 residues. CDR3 nucleotides: TGCGCCAGCAGTGACGGGGGCTCTGGGGCCAACGTCCTGACTTTC. Protein: CASSDGGSGANVLTF.

This clone was seen a single time. V is TRBV5-1 and J is TRBJ2-1, with 10 bases lining up with TRBD2. The CDR3 runs to 14 residues. From germline, CDR1 is SGHRS and CDR2 YFSETQ. The V segment lost 4 bases and the J segment 5 bases; nucleotides outside the gene matches: 3. The CDR3, as DNA: TGCGCCAGCAGCGGTCTAGCGGGAGACAATGAGCAGTTCTTC. Protein product: CASSGLAGDNEQFF.

There are a few counts of this clone. The chain recombines TRBV9 with TRBJ2-3; 9 bases align to TRBD2. The trim removed 0 bases at V and 5 bases at J, leaving 7 bases unmatched. Germline values: CDR1 SGDLS, CDR2 YYNGEE. The CDR3 contains 16 residues. For the CDR3, the DNA is TGTGCCAGCAGCGTAGAGGCGGGAGGGCCGGAAGATACGCAGTATTTT. Its protein is CASSVEAGGPEDTQYF.

The CDR3 spells CASSLRTGQETQYF. CDR3 coding DNA: TGTGCCAGCAGCTTAAGGACAGGCCAAGAGACCCAGTACTTC. This chain links TRBV7-9 with TRBJ2-5, with 7 bases matching TRBD1. This CDR3 contains 14 residues. The germline V gene has CDR1 SEHNR and CDR2 FQNEAQ (reference sequence). V lost 2 bases and J lost 1; bases outside the gene matches: 1.

This clone was seen more than once but under ten times. The J gene is TRBJ2-7, the V gene TRBV7-9; possibly TRBD1 for D (6 bases). The ends were cut back, 1 base at V and 4 bases at J, with 11 bases in the middle. This CDR3 has 14 amino acids. Germline CDR1 and CDR2: SEHNR and FQNEAQ (reference sequence). The chain's CDR3 is CASSLEGGQYEQYF. In DNA, the CDR3 is TGTGCCAGCAGCTTAGAAGGTGGACAGTACGAGCAGTACTTC.

The rearrangement links TRBV28 to TRBJ1-3; no firm D call. The CDR3 has 14 residues. Germline V CDR1 and CDR2: MDHEN, SYDVKM. The V and J ends lost 3 bases and 0 bases respectively, with 6 bases between them. The chain's CDR3 is CASSLYGSGNTIYF. The CDR3, as DNA: TGTGCCAGCAGTTTGTACGGCTCTGGAAACACCATATATTTT.

This clone showed up just a few times. The gene calls are TRBV5-1 and TRBJ2-1; 8 nucleotides agree with TRBD2. The CDR3 contains 14 residues. V lost 0 bases to trimming and J lost 8 bases; unmatched junction nucleotides: 4. CDR1 SGHRS and CDR2 YFSETQ come from the germline V gene. The CDR3 coding sequence is TGCGCCAGCAGCTTGGCACGGGAGGGAGATGAGCAGTTCTTC. Translating it yields CASSLAREGDEQFF.

The rearrangement joins TRBV9 to TRBJ2-3, with TRBD1 matching 9 bases. Trimming cost V 3 bases and J 2 bases; bases outside gene matches: 4. The CDR3 loop spans 15 amino acids. In germline, CDR1 is SGDLS, CDR2 YYNGEE. CDR3 in DNA: TGTGCCAGCAGCGGACAGGGGGGGCTCACAGATACGCAGTATTTT. Protein product: CASSGQGGLTDTQYF.

This clone was counted only a few times. This chain joins TRBV11-3 and TRBJ2-4; D is perhaps TRBD1 (6 bases). Germline CDR1 is SGHNT and CDR2 is YENEEA. Deletions cut 1 base from V and 1 base from J, with 17 bases between. There are 18 residues in the CDR3. The CDR3 coding sequence is TGTGCCAGCAGCTTAGGGGGTACAGGGAACACTGCCAAAAACATTCAGTACTTC. This translates into CASSLGGTGNTAKNIQYF.

The chain is built from TRBV6-1 and TRBJ2-7, with 8 positions matching TRBD1. With 0 bases clipped from V and 2 bases from J, the junction kept 3 bases outside the gene matches. The length of the CDR3 is 15 residues. CDR1 and CDR2 (germline): MNHNS, SASEGT. DNA for the CDR3: TGTGCCAGCAGTGAAGCCCACAGGGGGACCTACGAGCAGTACTTC. It specifies CASSEAHRGTYEQYF.

The gene calls are TRBV13 and TRBJ2-3; perhaps TRBD2 as D (6 bases). The germline V gene has CDR1 PRHDT and CDR2 FYEKMQ (reference sequence). V was shortened by 2 bases and J by 2 bases, with 14 bases between the two germline ends. The CDR3 is 16 amino acids. CDR3 nucleotides: TGTGCCAGCAGCTTATCTGGTAGCGGACTCACAGATACGCAGTATTTT. It specifies CASSLSGSGLTDTQYF.